This TCR beta chain appears in the sequencing data of a study of cytomegalovirus exposure and HLA in healthy donors. Study-wide findings and caveats: After further analysis at a later stage, roughly 15,000 TCR beta sequences were associated with HLA alleles at 0.05 false discovery rate.

The primer mix had 60 Vbeta and 13 Jbeta primers. Some clones are missing from TCRdb's copy, which holds only in-frame ones; the method was immunoSEQ multiplex PCR. Its table lists roughly 34,000 clones. As to this clone: Its antigen remains unknown.

Germline V CDR1 and CDR2: ENHRY, SYGVKD. Germline trimming cut 7 bases from V and 6 bases from J; bases unmatched to any gene: 7. The CDR3 consists of 13 residues. The rearrangement joins TRBV10-3 to TRBJ2-7, with 9 bases that match TRBD1. The sample taken for sequencing was PBMCs. The source is a man aged 40-49 years in good health and CMV-seronegative. In DNA form, the CDR3 reads TGTGCCATCAAGACGGGACAGGGTATCGAGCAGTACTTC. As protein: CAIKTGQGIEQYF.